The clone carrying this TCR beta chain has a handful of counts. The antigen is unknown. Generated by immunoSEQ multiplex PCR, the TCRdb table keeps only in-frame clones and is missing some. Altogether 13,000 to 15,000 clones are present, about three fifths being singletons, with the ten largest covering roughly 14%. The sample comes from a study of CD4+ T cells in melanoma. Study-wide findings and caveats: In melanoma, neoantigen-specific CD4+ T cells reportedly differed in differentiation state.

Per germline, CDR1 LNHDA and CDR2 SQIVND (reference sequence). The CDR3 spans 13 residues. V was clipped by 0 bases and J by 11 bases, with 11 bases between them. The sample comprised cells from a culture (not recorded whether cultured in vitro). The V call is TRBV19, the J call TRBJ1-5, with D perhaps TRBD1 (5 bases). The sequence was obtained from a human donor with melanoma. The CDR3 nucleotides are TGTGCCAGTAGTATAGAGGCCCTGGGGGCCCAGCATTTT. Amino acid sequence: CASSIEALGAQHF.